The clone carrying this TCR beta chain was found once. Its antigen is unknown. Between the trimmed V and J ends, which lost 3 bases and 3 bases, there was a span of 8 bases. This CDR3 is built from 13 residues. MiXCR, applied by TCRdb to the reads, yields one record per CDR3 protein. The sample has about 500,000 distinct CDR3 sequences, about 33% seen once. The sample belongs to a study of T cell repertoires in cytomegalovirus infection. The wider study: Public TCR beta signatures provided an indication of both CMV infection and a matching HLA type.

General study findings and limits: CMV-specific TCR beta clonotypes restricted by HLA-C dominated the ex vivo response. Carriers of CMV and the relevant HLA type were discriminated by public TCR beta frequency.

The starting material was cultured PBMCs, obtained from culture after CMV antigen stimulation. The chain links TRBV12-3 or TRBV12-4 to TRBJ1-2; no clear D gene. The sequence came from a human donor in good health (CMV status not recorded). Some clones in this sample may be carry-over from other donors' samples. CDR3 DNA: TGTGCCAGCAGTTTGGTCAGAGACTATGGCTACACCTTC. Translating gives CASSLVRDYGYTF.